This T cell receptor (beta chain) stems from a study of vaccination and CD4 T cells after COVID-19. CD4+ T cells that had been cultured provided DNA sequenced with the Oncomine TCR Beta short-read assay. TCRdb passed the PCR reads through MiXCR, listing each CDR3 protein once. The sample includes about 20,000 distinct CDR3 sequences, 30% to 45% of them seen just once. Turning to this clonotype: Its specificity is not known.

Time point in this sample: late sampling 161 to 241 days after vaccination in a few convalescent patients. The sample's treatment: 10-day PBMC culture with coronavirus spike peptide pools or control peptides (ViraFEST assay). The material sequenced was CD4+ T cells from blood, cultured in vitro, taken about 7 months after SARS-CoV-2 vaccination. This clonotype was obtained from a human donor who had recovered from COVID-19.

CDR3 amino acids: CASSGAGTTSTDTQYF. Written as DNA, the CDR3 is TGTGCCAGCAGTGGGGCGGGAACAACTAGCACAGATACGCAGTATTTT. The chain combines TRBV2 with TRBJ2-3; D is perhaps TRBD2 (6 bases). V was trimmed by 4 bases and J by 0 bases, leaving 14 bases between them. Germline values: CDR1 SNHLY, CDR2 FYNNEI. The CDR3 is 16 amino acids. The whole variable domain, remainder taken from reference TRBV2 and TRBJ2-3, is EPEVTQTPSHQVTQMGQEVILRCVPISNHLYFYWYRQILGQKVEFLVSFYNNEISEKSEIFDDQFSVERPDGSNFTLKIRSTKLEDSAMYFCASSGAGTTSTDTQYFGPGTRLTVL.